This section outlines one TCR beta chain sequence together with its context. Its target is unknown. The record originates from a study of cytomegalovirus exposure and HLA in healthy donors. Study results and caveats: Follow-up analysis found HLA locus-dependent TCR association rates, highest for DRB1 and lowest for HLA-C.

Primers: 60 Vbeta forward and 13 Jbeta reverse. Assay: immunoSEQ multiplex PCR; the TCRdb copy retains only in-frame clones and omits some. The table has around 180,000 clones, about three quarters seen once. While unrecorded immune exposures were likely, the donors were nominally healthy when sampled. This TCR derives from a man aged 40-50 years in good health and CMV-seronegative. The sample taken for sequencing was PBMCs.

The CDR3 is CASSPTTGTDTQYF. The DNA for the CDR3 is TGTGCCAGCTCACCTACCACAGGGACAGATACGCAGTATTTT. The J gene is TRBJ2-3, the V gene TRBV18; D may be TRBD1 (6 bases). Germline V gene lookup returns CDR1 KGHSH and CDR2 LQKENI. The CDR3 loop spans 14 amino acids. V dropped 3 bases and J dropped 3 bases, with 10 bases sitting between them.